The sequence of this T cell receptor beta chain was determined in a study of OX40 agonist ivuxolimab in advanced cancers. Overall study context: Participants could have had prior anti-PD-1, anti-PD-L1 or anti-CTLA-4 therapy, and about 37% had some.

Produced via immunoSEQ multiplex PCR; TCRdb's table is partial and in-frame only. Of over 30,000 clones listed, approximately 79% were seen once; the top ten hold 14% to 15%. This specimen consisted of CD4+ or CD8+ T cells sorted from blood, obtained in a trial of the OX40 agonist ivuxolimab. The sequence came from an adult with an advanced solid tumor such as melanoma, head and neck, liver or kidney cancer.

CDR3 DNA sequence: TGTGCCAGCAGCTTAGGACAGGGCTACCAAGAGACCCAGTACTTC. Protein: CASSLGQGYQETQYF. This chain connects TRBV7-9 to TRBJ2-5; the match to TRBD1 covers 7 bases. The CDR3 consists of 15 residues. The V and J ends lost 1 base and 0 bases, in that order; junction bases with no gene match: 2. CDR1 SEHNR and CDR2 FQNEAQ come from the germline V gene (reference sequence).